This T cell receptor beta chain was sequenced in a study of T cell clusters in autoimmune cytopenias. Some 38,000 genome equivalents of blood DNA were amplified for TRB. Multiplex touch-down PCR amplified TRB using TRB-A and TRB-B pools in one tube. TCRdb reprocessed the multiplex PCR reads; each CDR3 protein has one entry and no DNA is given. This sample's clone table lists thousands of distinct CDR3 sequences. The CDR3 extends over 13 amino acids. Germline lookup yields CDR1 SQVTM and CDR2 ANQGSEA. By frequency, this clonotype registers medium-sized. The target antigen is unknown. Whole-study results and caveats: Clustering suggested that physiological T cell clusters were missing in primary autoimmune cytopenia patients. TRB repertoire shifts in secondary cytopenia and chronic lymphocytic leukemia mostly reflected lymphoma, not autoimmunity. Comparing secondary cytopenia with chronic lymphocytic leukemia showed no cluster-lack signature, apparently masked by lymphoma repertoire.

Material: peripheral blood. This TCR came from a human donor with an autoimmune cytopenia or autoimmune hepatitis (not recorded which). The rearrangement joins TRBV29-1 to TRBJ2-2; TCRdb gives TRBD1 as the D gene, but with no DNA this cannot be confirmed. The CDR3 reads CSGGQSSTGELFF.